This section outlines one TCR beta chain sequence together with its context. Clones were read by immunoSEQ multiplex PCR, and TCRdb kept only the in-frame ones, dropping some. The table records about 130,000 clones, 80% to 95% of them present only once. Germline CDR1 reads SGHDT; CDR2 reads YYEEEE. Trimming cost V 0 bases and J 10 bases, with 14 bases left between them. The CDR3 runs 14 residues. These data belong to a study of control samples from healthy donors and cancer patients. The TCR originated in a man between 18 and 35 years old in good health. The source material was blood. The genes are TRBV5-6 and TRBJ1-5; D gene uncertain. Written as DNA, the CDR3 is TGTGCCAGCAGCTTGGTAGGTCCGGAATCCCCCCAGCATTTT. Its translation: CASSLVGPESPQHF.